This TCR beta chain was captured by sequencing in a study of cytomegalovirus exposure and HLA in healthy donors. As for the study in general: There were 300 to 400 genotyped donors. Of these, 75% to 90% fell in the genetic ancestry cluster associated with self-reported Caucasian donors.

Germline V gives CDR1 MNHEY, CDR2 SMNVEV (reference sequence). V was trimmed by 5 bases and J by 5 bases, leaving 16 bases between them. The CDR3 consists of 15 residues. Study findings and constraints: Cytomegalovirus-associated status was assigned to approximately 160 TCR beta chains. Across HLA loci, a later analysis found differing TCR association rates, with DRB1 most and HLA-C fewest.

With regard to this clone: Its antigen is still unknown.

PCR involved 60 Vbeta and 13 Jbeta primers. Only in-frame clones appear in the TCRdb table, and some are missing; sequencing was by immunoSEQ multiplex PCR. This table has roughly 190,000 clones, approximately 80% appearing once. The rearrangement uses TRBV27 and TRBJ1-5, with D possibly matching TRBD1 (6 bases). This TCR derives from a woman aged 50 to 60 in good health and CMV-seropositive. Sequenced input: PBMCs. Here the CDR3 reads CASSPDRLGHQPQHF. CDR3 sequence (DNA): TGTGCCAGCAGTCCCGACAGGCTGGGTCATCAGCCCCAGCATTTT.